This T cell receptor (beta chain) originates from a study of shared clonotypes between healthy human individuals. In its sample, this clone was seen once. Only in-frame clones appear in the TCRdb table, and some are missing; sequencing was by immunoSEQ multiplex PCR. The table has nearly 600,000 clones, just under 97% seen once. CD45RO-negative, CCR7-positively selected cells formed the naive CD8 fraction, excluding terminally differentiated effector memory CD45RA+ cells. CDR1 and CDR2 from the germline V gene are SGHVS and FQNEAQ. This CDR3 is 15 amino acids long. V shed 5 bases, J shed 5 bases, and the junction held 3 bases outside the gene matches.

The sample taken for sequencing was naive CD8+ T cells sorted from blood. The sequence was obtained from a woman in her thirties in good health. This chain uses TRBV7-8 with TRBJ2-1; 13 bases are a match to TRBD2. CDR3 sequence: CASSQTSGGNNEQFF. CDR3 in DNA: TGTGCCAGCAGCCAGACTAGCGGGGGGAACAATGAGCAGTTCTTC.